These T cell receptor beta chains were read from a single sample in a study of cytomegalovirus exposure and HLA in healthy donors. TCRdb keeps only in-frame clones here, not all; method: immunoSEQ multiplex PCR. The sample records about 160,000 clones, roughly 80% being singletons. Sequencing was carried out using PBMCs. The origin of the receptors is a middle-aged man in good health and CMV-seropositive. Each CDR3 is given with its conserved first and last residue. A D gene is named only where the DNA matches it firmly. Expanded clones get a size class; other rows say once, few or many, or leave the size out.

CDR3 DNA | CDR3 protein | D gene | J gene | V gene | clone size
TGCGCCAGCAGCTTATCCGGGCTCCGGGGTTCTGGGGCCAACGTCCTGACTTTC | CASSLSGLRGSGANVLTF | NA | TRBJ2-6 | TRBV5-1 | NA
TGTGCCAGCAGCGAGAGTTATGTGTACAATGAGCAGTTCTTC | CASSESYVYNEQFF | NA | TRBJ2-1 | TRBV7-9 | NA
TGTGCCAGCAGTTACACCGGGACAGGGGGTGGCGAGCAGTACTTC | CASSYTGTGGGEQYF | TRBD1 | TRBJ2-7 | TRBV6-5 | once
TGCAGCGTTGGTTCCGGCTACAATGAGCAGTTCTTC | CSVGSGYNEQFF | NA | TRBJ2-1 | TRBV29-1 | few
TGTGCCACCAGCAGAGATTTGGGACTAGCGGGGCCCAAGCAGTTCTTC | CATSRDLGLAGPKQFF | TRBD2 | TRBJ2-1 | TRBV15 | NA
TGTGCCAGCAGGGGACATGGACTAGACCAGACCCAGTACTTC | CASRGHGLDQTQYF | NA | TRBJ2-5 | TRBV6-1 | NA
TGTGCCAGCAGCCAGGGACTGTCAGGGGGCCTTCGTTTGGAGCAGTACTTC | CASSQGLSGGLRLEQYF | TRBD1 | TRBJ2-7 | TRBV27 | few
TGTGCCAGCAGCTTCCGCGGGGGGGCTGACGAGCAGTACTTC | CASSFRGGADEQYF | TRBD2 | TRBJ2-7 | TRBV13 | NA
TGTGCCACCAGCAGACTCAGACAGGGCTACGAGCAGTACTTC | CATSRLRQGYEQYF | TRBD1 | TRBJ2-7 | TRBV15 | once
TGCAGCGTTGGTGAGGTAGCGGGCGTTCAAGAGACCCAGTACTTC | CSVGEVAGVQETQYF | TRBD2 | TRBJ2-5 | TRBV29-1 | NA
TGTGCCAGCAGTAGTGGGCAGGGGGGCCCTTGGTACGAGCAGTACTTC | CASSSGQGGPWYEQYF | NA | TRBJ2-7 | TRBV7-9 | once
TGTGCCAGCAGTGATTTGGGGGCTAGCAATCAGCCCCAGCATTTT | CASSDLGASNQPQHF | NA | TRBJ1-5 | TRBV2 | NA
TGTGCCAGCAGCCACCGGCTGGGACAGCGGTATGAGCAGTTCTTC | CASSHRLGQRYEQFF | TRBD1 | TRBJ2-1 | TRBV7-9 | NA
TGTGCCAGCAGACCGAGACAGGGAGAGGTGTTTTTT | CASRPRQGEVFF | TRBD1 | TRBJ1-4 | TRBV6-4 | NA
TGCGCCAGCAGCCAAACGACCGCGGCGAGCACAGATACGCAGTATTTT | CASSQTTAASTDTQYF | NA | TRBJ2-3 | TRBV4-3 | NA
TGTGCCAGCAGCTTGGAGGGGTCCTACAATGAGCAGTTCTTC | CASSLEGSYNEQFF | NA | TRBJ2-1 | TRBV7-9 | NA
TGTGCCAGCAGCTCGGAACAGGGGCTTGGCGGGGAGCTGTTTTTT | CASSSEQGLGGELFF | TRBD1 | TRBJ2-2 | TRBV11-2 | few
TGTGCCATCAGTGAGTCTAAGAGGGCTGGGGCCAACGTCCTGACTTTC | CAISESKRAGANVLTF | NA | TRBJ2-6 | TRBV10-3 | NA
TGCGCCAGCTCGACTAGCGGGGGGGCGGCAGAGCAGTACTTC | CASSTSGGAAEQYF | TRBD2 | TRBJ2-7 | TRBV5-1 | NA
TGTGCCAGCAGCCGGGGTAACACTGAAGCTTTCTTT | CASSRGNTEAFF | NA | TRBJ1-1 | TRBV7-6 | NA
TGTGCCAGCAGTCCCGAGGGGGGGAGAGAGACCCAGTACTTC | CASSPEGGRETQYF | NA | TRBJ2-5 | TRBV11-2 | NA
TGTGCCGTCGGACTAGCGGGGGACACCGGGGAGCTGTTTTTT | CAVGLAGDTGELFF | TRBD2 | TRBJ2-2 | TRBV10-3 | once
TGCGCCAGCAGGAAACTGGAGGGGGACAGGGTTAACACTGAAGCTTTCTTT | CASRKLEGDRVNTEAFF | TRBD1 | TRBJ1-1 | TRBV23-1 | few
TGTGCCAGCAGTTTAGAAGGGGGCGCGGATACGCAGTATTTT | CASSLEGGADTQYF | TRBD1 | TRBJ2-3 | TRBV6-5 | few
TGTGCCAGTAGTAACCTCAGAGCGGGGGAATACAATGAGCAGTTCTTC | CASSNLRAGEYNEQFF | TRBD2 | TRBJ2-1 | TRBV19 | NA
TGTGCCAGCAGCTTAGTGCCCGCGGGGCAAACCTACGAGCAGTACTTC | CASSLVPAGQTYEQYF | NA | TRBJ2-7 | TRBV11-2 | NA
TGTGCCAGCGGGAGGAGCGGGGGCCTCAATGAGCAGTTCTTC | CASGRSGGLNEQFF | TRBD2 | TRBJ2-1 | TRBV7-9 | NA
TGTGCCAGTAGTATCGGACAGGCTACCCGGGGAGCTTTCTTT | CASSIGQATRGAFF | TRBD1 | TRBJ1-1 | TRBV19 | NA
TGTGCCAGCAGCCCCCGCCCAGGGGAAGTCTACGAGCAGTACTTC | CASSPRPGEVYEQYF | NA | TRBJ2-7 | TRBV13 | NA
TGCGCCAGCAGCCAAGATCTAGCGGGGGGGCGGGAGACCCAGTACTTC | CASSQDLAGGRETQYF | TRBD2 | TRBJ2-5 | TRBV4-3 | NA
TGTGCCAGCAGCGCGAGAACCTTCGGGGACACTGAAGCTTTCTTT | CASSARTFGDTEAFF | NA | TRBJ1-1 | TRBV9 | NA
TGCAGCGTAGGACTCTCTTTGGATTCACCCCTCCACTTT | CSVGLSLDSPLHF | NA | TRBJ1-6 | TRBV29-1 | NA
TGCAGCGTAGGGGTTACTATCGCGGCTTTCTTT | CSVGVTIAAFF | NA | TRBJ1-1 | TRBV29-1 | once
TGTGCCAGCAGCTCACGACAGGAGACCCACGAGCAGTACTTC | CASSSRQETHEQYF | NA | TRBJ2-7 | TRBV7-2 | NA
TGTGCCAGCTCACCATTTAACAGGGGAGCGAACTATGGCTACCCCTTC | CASSPFNRGANYGYPF | TRBD1 | TRBJ1-2 | TRBV18 | NA
TGTGCCAGCAGCTTAGGGGAACAGGGTAAAGCTTTCTTT | CASSLGEQGKAFF | NA | TRBJ1-1 | TRBV11-1 | NA
TGTGCCACCCGGACAGCGTCCACTGGAAACACCATATATTTT | CATRTASTGNTIYF | NA | TRBJ1-3 | TRBV6-5 | NA
TGTGCCAGTAGTATCGCTAGCGGGGGATTCTATGAGCAGTTCTTC | CASSIASGGFYEQFF | TRBD2 | TRBJ2-1 | TRBV19 | NA
TGTGCCAGCTCACGTACCGGGAATAGCAATCAGCCCCAGCATTTT | CASSRTGNSNQPQHF | NA | TRBJ1-5 | TRBV18 | NA
TGTGCCAGCAGCCCTTACAGGGGAGCAACTAATGAAAAACTGTTTTTT | CASSPYRGATNEKLFF | TRBD1 | TRBJ1-4 | TRBV5-4 | NA
TGTGCCTGGAGCACAAGACAGGGTTATAATTCACCCCTCCACTTT | CAWSTRQGYNSPLHF | TRBD1 | TRBJ1-6 | TRBV30 | few
TGTGCCAGCAGCCCTAGCGGGGTTATGACAGATACGCAGTATTTT | CASSPSGVMTDTQYF | TRBD2 | TRBJ2-3 | TRBV9 | NA
TGTGCCAGCAGCGTAGCTCCTAGCGGGGGGGCCCTTGGGGCCAACGTCCTGACTTTC | CASSVAPSGGALGANVLTF | TRBD2 | TRBJ2-6 | TRBV9 | NA
TGTGCCAGCAGTCTAGGTGGGACAGATACGCAGTATTTT | CASSLGGTDTQYF | NA | TRBJ2-3 | TRBV6-5 | NA
TGTGCCAGCAGAGGGAGGCTCTCCTACGAGCAGTACTTC | CASRGRLSYEQYF | NA | TRBJ2-7 | TRBV27 | NA
TGTGCCAGCAGTGAAGCGCTCAGGGGGGGCTACACCTTC | CASSEALRGGYTF | TRBD1 | TRBJ1-2 | TRBV2 | NA
TGCGCCAGCAGCGCGACAGGGTCGTCATTAAATAATTCACCCCTCCACTTT | CASSATGSSLNNSPLHF | TRBD1 | TRBJ1-6 | TRBV5-1 | NA
TGCGCCAGCAGCTTGGCGTGGACTAGCGCCCCCCCAGAGACCCAGTACTTC | CASSLAWTSAPPETQYF | TRBD2 | TRBJ2-5 | TRBV5-1 | NA
TGCGCCAGCATGATCGGGGGGCCGGGAAACACCATATATTTT | CASMIGGPGNTIYF | NA | TRBJ1-3 | TRBV5-1 | NA
TGTGCCAGCAGGTTAGCGGGGGGGCCTCTCTCTTCCACCGGGGAGCTGTTTTTT | CASRLAGGPLSSTGELFF | TRBD2 | TRBJ2-2 | TRBV27 | NA
TGTGCCAGCAGCCTCGGACTAGCGGGGGATGAGCAGTTCTTC | CASSLGLAGDEQFF | TRBD2 | TRBJ2-1 | TRBV11-3 | NA
TGTGCCAGCAGTTACTCCCGCTACGAGCAGTACTTC | CASSYSRYEQYF | NA | TRBJ2-7 | TRBV6-5 | NA
TGTGCCAGCAGTGACCAGGGGGCAGGAAACACCATATATTTT | CASSDQGAGNTIYF | TRBD1 | TRBJ1-3 | TRBV25-1 | NA